Only a few counts were recorded for the clone carrying this T cell receptor (beta chain). Its cognate antigen is unknown. TCRdb's table, derived via immunoSEQ multiplex PCR, lists solely in-frame clones and lacks some. The table shows 90,000 to 150,000 clones, with roughly 91% occurring only once. These data come from a study of T cell responses to AZD1222 COVID-19 vaccine. Overall study findings and caveats: Seropositive at baseline were only 5 or 6 AZD1222 recipients.

CDR1 MNHEY and CDR2 SVGAGI come from the germline V gene. The CDR3 is 15 amino acids. V dropped 0 bases and J dropped 0 bases, with 6 bases sitting between them. The sample consisted of peripheral blood, taken 28 days after the second AZD1222 dose. The V gene is TRBV6-5, the J gene TRBJ1-3, with D unclear. The clonotype was recovered from an adult who received the AZD1222 COVID-19 vaccine. CDR3 protein: CASSYSVHSGNTIYF. The CDR3 nucleotides are TGTGCCAGCAGTTACTCGGTCCACTCTGGAAACACCATATATTTT.